The clone carrying this T cell receptor beta chain has a single count. This sample is part of a study of blood T cell repertoires in COVID-19. For the study at large: The origin of the acute and convalescent COVID-19 samples was the United States, Italy and Spain.

Original data processing: For nucleated cells, counts were estimated from reference gene primer amplification. Assay used: immunoSEQ multiplex PCR; TCRdb lists only in-frame clones, some missing. For V, J and clone size, that table is used; D and trimming come from the DNA. This table holds about 380,000 clones, roughly 77% found once. This CDR3 spans 16 amino acids. The germline gives CDR1 KGHDR, CDR2 SFDVKD. The V gene lost 2 bases and the J gene lost 5 bases, with 14 bases spanning the gap. This receptor was identified in a human donor with acute or convalescent COVID-19. The donor label of this sample is uncertain. The V call is TRBV24-1, the J call TRBJ2-2, with D perhaps TRBD2 (7 bases). The material sequenced was peripheral blood. Here the CDR3 DNA reads TGTGCCACCAGTGATTATCCGGGGGGCAGAACCGGGGAGCTGTTTTTT. Its translation: CATSDYPGGRTGELFF.